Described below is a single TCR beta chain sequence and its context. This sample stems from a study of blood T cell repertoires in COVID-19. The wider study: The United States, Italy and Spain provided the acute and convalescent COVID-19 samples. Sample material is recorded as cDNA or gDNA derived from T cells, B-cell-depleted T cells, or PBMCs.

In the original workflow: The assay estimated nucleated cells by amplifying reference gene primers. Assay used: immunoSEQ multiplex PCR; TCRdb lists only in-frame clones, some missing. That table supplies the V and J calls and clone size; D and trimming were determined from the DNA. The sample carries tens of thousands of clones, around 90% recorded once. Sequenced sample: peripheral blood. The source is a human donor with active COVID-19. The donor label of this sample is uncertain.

The CDR3 sequence: CASSIKVGATYNEQFF. The CDR3 DNA reads TGTGCCAGTAGTATTAAAGTAGGGGCCACCTACAATGAGCAGTTCTTC. V is TRBV19 and J is TRBJ2-1, with D possibly being TRBD1 (5 bases). V lost 3 bases, J lost 2 bases, and 14 bases lay in between. Germline V gene sequence: CDR1 LNHDA, CDR2 SQIVND (reference sequence). The CDR3 length is 16 residues.